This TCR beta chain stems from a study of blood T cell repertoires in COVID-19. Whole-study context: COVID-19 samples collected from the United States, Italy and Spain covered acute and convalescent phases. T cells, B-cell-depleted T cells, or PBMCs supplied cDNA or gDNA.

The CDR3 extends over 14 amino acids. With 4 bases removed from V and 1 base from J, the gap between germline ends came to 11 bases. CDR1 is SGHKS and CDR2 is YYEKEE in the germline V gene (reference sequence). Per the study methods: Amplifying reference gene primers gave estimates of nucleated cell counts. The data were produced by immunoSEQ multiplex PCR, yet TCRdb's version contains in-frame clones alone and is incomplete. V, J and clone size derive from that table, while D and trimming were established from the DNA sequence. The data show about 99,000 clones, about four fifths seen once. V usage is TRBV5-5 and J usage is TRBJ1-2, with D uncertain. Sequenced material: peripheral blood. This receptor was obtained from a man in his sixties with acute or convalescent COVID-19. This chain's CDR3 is CASSPDGINYGYTF. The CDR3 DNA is TGTGCCAGCAGCCCGGACGGGATTAACTATGGCTACACCTTC.